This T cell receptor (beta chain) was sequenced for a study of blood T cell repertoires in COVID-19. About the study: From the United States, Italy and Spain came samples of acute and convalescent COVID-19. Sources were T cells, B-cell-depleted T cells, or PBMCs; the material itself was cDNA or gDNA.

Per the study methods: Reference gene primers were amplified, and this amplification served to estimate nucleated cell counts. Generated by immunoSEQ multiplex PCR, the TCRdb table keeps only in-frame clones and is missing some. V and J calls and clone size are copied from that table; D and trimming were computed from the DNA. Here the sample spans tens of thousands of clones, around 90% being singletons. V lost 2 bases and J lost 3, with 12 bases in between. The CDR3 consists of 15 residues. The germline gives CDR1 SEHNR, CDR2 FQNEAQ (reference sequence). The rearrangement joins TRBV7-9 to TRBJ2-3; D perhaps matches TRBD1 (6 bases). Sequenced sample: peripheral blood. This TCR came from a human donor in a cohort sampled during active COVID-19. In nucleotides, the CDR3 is TGTGCCAGCAGCTTAATGAGGGGGTTAACAGATACGCAGTATTTT. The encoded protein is CASSLMRGLTDTQYF.